This T cell receptor beta chain was observed in a study of blood T cell repertoires in COVID-19 (TCRdb year 2020). Background on the whole study: Samples covering the acute and convalescent phases of COVID-19 were provided by collaborators in the United States, Italy and Spain. Samples were obtained from the ongoing ImmuneRACE study (first 160 participants) and from 1,254 subjects provided by 6 global collaborators. A de-identified subject ID, COVID-19 status, age in years and sex were almost always included in the sample metadata. The repertoires were released in a freely available public database meant as a resource for research on the immune response to SARS-CoV-2. HLA class I and class II types, where available, came from metadata supplied by the sample provider rather than from assay-based typing. Deeply sampled blood TCRbeta repertoires from subjects exposed to, actively infected with, or recovered from COVID-19 were included in the dataset. The material from the prospective study consisted of cDNA or gDNA derived from T cells, B-cell-depleted T cells, or PBMCs. The paper as a whole reports these results and caveats: How much clinical and demographic metadata was included differed by source and by participant, and the metadata was provided uncurated.

Comment on this clone: It lacks a known antigen. No clone much larger than this one lies a single base away; base qualities are absent.

The immunoSEQ Assay, a bias-controlled multiplex PCR, was used to amplify TCRbeta CDR3 regions from genomic DNA. In the paper's pipeline: Nucleated cell counts per sample were estimated from amplification of reference gene primers within the assay. To quantify the absolute abundance of each unique TCRbeta CDR3 rearrangement, sequence reads were collapsed and filtered. For each sample, productive Simpson clonality was calculated as the square root of Simpson's diversity index across productive rearrangements. Sourced from immuneACCESS, this table was stored by TCRdb with only in-frame sequences that have V and J called. A share of the clones is absent; for the studies checked, an unresolved V gene accounts for under half, and the remainder has no known explanation. V, J and clone size are those of that table, while D and trimming were read from the DNA. Present in this sample are 330,000 or so clones, around nine tenths of which were seen just once. Of the sample, more than 5% is held by the ten largest clones.

Enrolling through a virtual design, the prospective study's participants ranged in age from roughly 18 to 89 years and lived across 20 to 25 United States geographic areas. In the prospective study, cohorts were assigned on the basis of participant-reported clinical history obtained from a screening survey and a study questionnaire. For ImmuneRACE Cohort 3, a participant was defined as recovered based on two consecutive negative NP/OP PCR tests, clearance by a healthcare professional, or resolution of symptoms. Mobile phlebotomists in the prospective study collected whole blood, serum and a nasopharyngeal or oropharyngeal swab from every participant. Additional blood draws and questionnaires over an approximately 2-month period could optionally be provided by prospective study participants. Before DNA extraction, blood samples from the prospective study were shipped at room temperature or frozen.

From its cysteine to its phenylalanine, the CDR3 spans 12 amino acids. Just the 36-base CDR3 DNA is kept, in frame starting at base 1. V sheds 8 bases and J sheds 4 bases, leaving 12 bases between their ends. For CDR1 and CDR2, the germline V gene (reference sequence) lists MNHEY and SMNVEV. This TCR was sampled from a man aged 25 to 40 who had recovered from COVID-19. Input material: PBMCs or T cells enriched from blood (not recorded which). The V gene is TRBV27 and the J gene is TRBJ2-7, with TRBD1 tentatively as D gene (6 bases match). The CDR3 reads as follows: CASSGRGYEQYF. The sequenced DNA: TGTGCCAGCTCGGGCAGGGGATACGAGCAGTACTTC.